This T cell receptor (beta chain) was observed in a study of T cell responses to AZD1222 COVID-19 vaccine. Study information: Pooling of second doses given at about 4 or about 12 weeks was done. Overall study findings and caveats: Seropositive AZD1222 recipients at baseline numbered only 6 or 7.

A remark on this clone: Its antigen is not known.

The protocol was immunoSEQ multiplex PCR, while the TCRdb copy is restricted to in-frame clones and leaves out a portion. This sample yields about 76,000 clones, of which more than 70% are seen a single time; approximately 11% belongs to the top ten. This specimen consisted of peripheral blood, obtained on day 0 of AZD1222 vaccination. This TCR derives from an adult in good health.

The DNA of the CDR3 is TGTGCCAGTAGTATGCGGGATGAGCAGTTCTTC. This codes for CASSMRDEQFF. This chain connects TRBV19 to TRBJ2-1; possibly TRBD2 for D (5 bases). This CDR3 spans 11 amino acids. V shed 3 bases and J shed 8 bases, with 5 bases lying between them. CDR1 and CDR2 (germline): LNHDA, SQIVND (reference sequence).